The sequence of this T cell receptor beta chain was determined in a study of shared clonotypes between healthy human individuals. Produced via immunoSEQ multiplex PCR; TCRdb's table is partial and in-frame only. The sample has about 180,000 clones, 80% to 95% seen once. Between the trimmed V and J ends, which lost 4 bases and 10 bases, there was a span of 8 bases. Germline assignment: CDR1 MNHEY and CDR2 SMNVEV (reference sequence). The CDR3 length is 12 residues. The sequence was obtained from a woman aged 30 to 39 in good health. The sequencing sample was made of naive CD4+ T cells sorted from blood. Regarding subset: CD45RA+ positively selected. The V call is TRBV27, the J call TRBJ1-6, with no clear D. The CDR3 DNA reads TGTGCCAGCAGTTCTACAGTGTCACCCCTCCACTTT. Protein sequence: CASSSTVSPLHF.